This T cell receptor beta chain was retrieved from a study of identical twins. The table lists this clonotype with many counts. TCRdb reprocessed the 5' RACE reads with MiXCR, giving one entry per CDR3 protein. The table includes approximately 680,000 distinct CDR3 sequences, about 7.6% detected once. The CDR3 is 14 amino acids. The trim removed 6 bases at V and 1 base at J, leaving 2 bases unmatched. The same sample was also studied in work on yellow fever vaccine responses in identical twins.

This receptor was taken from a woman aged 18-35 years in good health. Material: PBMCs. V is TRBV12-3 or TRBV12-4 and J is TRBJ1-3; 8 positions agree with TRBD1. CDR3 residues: CASRGTGSGNTIYF. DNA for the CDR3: TGTGCCAGCAGGGGGACAGGTTCTGGAAACACCATATATTTT.